This T cell receptor (beta chain) was sequenced during a study of radiation and T cells in renal cell carcinoma. Broader study findings: From baseline, blood top tumor clonotypes peaked at 2 weeks post-radiation.

CDR1 SGHRS and CDR2 YFSETQ come from the germline V gene. CDR3 length equals 17 residues. The V and J ends lost 3 bases and 0 bases respectively, with 15 bases between them. Some clones are missing from TCRdb's copy, which holds only in-frame ones; the method was immunoSEQ multiplex PCR. The table has 15,000 to 20,000 clones, about 50% seen once. This clone was seen a few times. Its antigen is not known. Treatment given: 15 Gy SBRT to primary tumor, nephrectomy 4 weeks later. Nephrectomy followed 15 Gy stereotactic body radiation by 4 weeks. The patient's renal cell carcinoma had clear cell pathology. This chain links TRBV5-1 with TRBJ2-2; D gene unclear. This TCR was recovered from a woman in her sixties with renal cell carcinoma. Sequenced material: tumor tissue, taken from a patient whose treatment included radiotherapy and nephrectomy. Here the CDR3 DNA reads TGCGCCAGCAGCTCTACATGGGGTCCGGCGAACACCGGGGAGCTGTTTTTT. Translated, it gives CASSSTWGPANTGELFF.